This T cell receptor beta chain was documented in a study of cytomegalovirus exposure and HLA in healthy donors. Study-wide findings and caveats: As a later analysis revealed, the rate of TCR association differed by HLA locus, with DRB1 most and HLA-C fewest.

CDR3 length: 14 residues. CDR1 is MGHRA, CDR2 YSYEKL, per germline. The V segment lost 2 bases and the J segment 5 bases; nucleotides outside the gene matches: 2. About this clone itself: The antigen remains undetermined.

60 Vbeta and 13 Jbeta primers were used in PCR. Profiled with immunoSEQ multiplex PCR; TCRdb holds only in-frame clones, not every one. The sample lists 200,000 to 250,000 clones; approximately 80% were seen once. Nominal health characterized the donors when sampled, though unrecorded immune exposures were likely. The J gene is TRBJ2-1, the V gene TRBV4-1; TRBD2 matches 8 bases. The receptor was derived from a woman aged 55-70 years in good health and CMV-seropositive. Sample: PBMCs. The CDR3 loop is CASSQRGGNNEQFF. For the CDR3, the DNA is TGCGCCAGCAGCCAACGGGGGGGTAACAATGAGCAGTTCTTC.